Listed below are T cell receptor beta chains from one sample, sequenced in a study of cytomegalovirus exposure and HLA in healthy donors. Sequencing was performed with immunoSEQ multiplex PCR; in TCRdb, only in-frame clones are kept and a portion is missing. The sample has 55,000 or so clones, roughly 79% seen once; the top ten hold approximately 2.8%. Sample: PBMCs. These receptors came from a man in his forties or fifties in good health and CMV-seronegative. Each CDR3 is given with its conserved first and last residue. The D gene is left open where the match is weak. The listing skips clone size in some rows; elsewhere it reads once, few, many or a size class.

CDR3nt: TGTGCCAGCAGTCCCGGGACTAGGACAGATACGCAGTATTTT; CDR3aa: CASSPGTRTDTQYF; j_gene: TRBJ2-3; abundance: .; d_gene: TRBD2; v_gene: TRBV5-8
CDR3nt: TGCGCCAGCAGCCCCCGGACAGGCGACTCCTACAATGAGCAGTTCTTC; CDR3aa: CASSPRTGDSYNEQFF; j_gene: TRBJ2-1; abundance: .; d_gene: TRBD1; v_gene: TRBV5-1
CDR3nt: TGTGCCAGCAGTTCGCCGACAGTTTACGAGCAGTACTTC; CDR3aa: CASSSPTVYEQYF; j_gene: TRBJ2-7; abundance: once; d_gene: .; v_gene: TRBV28
CDR3nt: TGTGCCAGCAGCTTGGGGGCAGGAGCGGGCACCGGGGAGCTGTTTTTT; CDR3aa: CASSLGAGAGTGELFF; j_gene: TRBJ2-2; abundance: .; d_gene: .; v_gene: TRBV5-5
CDR3nt: TGTGCCAGCAGCCCCCTTCTTCGTTTTCCGGGACAACTCTCTGGGGCCAACGTCCTGACTTTC; CDR3aa: CASSPLLRFPGQLSGANVLTF; j_gene: TRBJ2-6; abundance: few; d_gene: .; v_gene: TRBV7-8
CDR3nt: TGCGCCAGCAGCGCTACTCAGGGTACCGGGGAGCTGTTTTTT; CDR3aa: CASSATQGTGELFF; j_gene: TRBJ2-2; abundance: .; d_gene: .; v_gene: TRBV5-1
CDR3nt: TGTGCCAGCAGAGGACAGGGTGCTAACACCGGGGAGCTGTTTTTT; CDR3aa: CASRGQGANTGELFF; j_gene: TRBJ2-2; abundance: .; d_gene: TRBD1; v_gene: TRBV7-6
CDR3nt: TGCGCCAGCAGCTTATCGGCAGGCCTTCAGCACGAGCAGTACTTC; CDR3aa: CASSLSAGLQHEQYF; j_gene: TRBJ2-7; abundance: .; d_gene: .; v_gene: TRBV5-1
CDR3nt: TGTGCCAGCAGTGACTCCCTAGGAGGCGGGGAGCTGTTTTTT; CDR3aa: CASSDSLGGGELFF; j_gene: TRBJ2-2; abundance: few; d_gene: .; v_gene: TRBV6-4
CDR3nt: TGCAGCATCTCAGGCGGCGGGCTCTACGAGCAGTACTTC; CDR3aa: CSISGGGLYEQYF; j_gene: TRBJ2-7; abundance: .; d_gene: .; v_gene: TRBV29-1
CDR3nt: TGTGCCAGCAGTGCGGGCCTAAGAGACTACGAGCAGTACTTC; CDR3aa: CASSAGLRDYEQYF; j_gene: TRBJ2-7; abundance: .; d_gene: .; v_gene: TRBV6-5
CDR3nt: TGTGCCAGCAGTGATTTAAACAGGGTCTATGGCTACACCTTC; CDR3aa: CASSDLNRVYGYTF; j_gene: TRBJ1-2; abundance: .; d_gene: .; v_gene: TRBV2
CDR3nt: TGTGCCAGCAGCTTGGCAGGTCCCCATCAGCCCCAGCATTTT; CDR3aa: CASSLAGPHQPQHF; j_gene: TRBJ1-5; abundance: .; d_gene: .; v_gene: TRBV5-6
CDR3nt: TGTGCCAGCAGCTCGCCCCTAGGGGGCGTGGGGTTGAACACTGAAGCTTTCTTT; CDR3aa: CASSSPLGGVGLNTEAFF; j_gene: TRBJ1-1; abundance: .; d_gene: TRBD1; v_gene: TRBV5-4
CDR3nt: TGTGCCAGCAGCTTGTTAGGGCGGGGGGAGCAGTACTTC; CDR3aa: CASSLLGRGEQYF; j_gene: TRBJ2-7; abundance: .; d_gene: TRBD2; v_gene: TRBV5-4
CDR3nt: TGCAGCGTTGAAGATCAGAGGACAGGGAACACCGGGGAGCTGTTTTTT; CDR3aa: CSVEDQRTGNTGELFF; j_gene: TRBJ2-2; abundance: .; d_gene: TRBD1; v_gene: TRBV29-1
CDR3nt: TGTGCCAGCAGCAAAGGGGTGGACAGTGAGAATTCACCCCTCCACTTT; CDR3aa: CASSKGVDSENSPLHF; j_gene: TRBJ1-6; abundance: .; d_gene: .; v_gene: TRBV21-1
CDR3nt: TGCGCCAGCAGCCAGGGTCAGGGGAGAAATGAAAAACTGTTTTTT; CDR3aa: CASSQGQGRNEKLFF; j_gene: TRBJ1-4; abundance: few; d_gene: .; v_gene: TRBV4-1
CDR3nt: TGTGCCAGCTCACTGATCGCAGGGGGTTACGAGCAGTACTTC; CDR3aa: CASSLIAGGYEQYF; j_gene: TRBJ2-7; abundance: .; d_gene: TRBD1; v_gene: TRBV18
CDR3nt: TGTGCCAGCAGCTTAGGTCGCGGGCGGGAATTAAACACTGAAGCTTTCTTT; CDR3aa: CASSLGRGRELNTEAFF; j_gene: TRBJ1-1; abundance: .; d_gene: .; v_gene: TRBV11-2
CDR3nt: TGTGCCAGCAGCGTAGGGGGGCTGGAAGGTGAAAAACTGTTTTTT; CDR3aa: CASSVGGLEGEKLFF; j_gene: TRBJ1-4; abundance: .; d_gene: .; v_gene: TRBV9
CDR3nt: TGTGCCAGCAGTGCGGGACAGAGGATACTCTATGGCTACACCTTC; CDR3aa: CASSAGQRILYGYTF; j_gene: TRBJ1-2; abundance: .; d_gene: TRBD1; v_gene: TRBV2